This passage covers 6 T cell receptor beta chains from one sample sequenced in a study of STAT5B mutations in CD4+ large granular lymphocyte leukemia. Measured with immunoSEQ multiplex PCR; TCRdb has only the in-frame clones, and not every one. Among about 40,000 clones, approximately 84% were seen once, and the ten largest hold approximately 0.3%. Sequenced sample: CD4+ T cells from blood buffy coats. All receptors come from a human donor in good health.

This clone was counted once. The chain links TRBV2 to TRBJ1-2; a possible D gene is TRBD1 (5 bases). Trimming took 0 bases from V and 4 from J, leaving 9 bases between them. This CDR3 has 14 residues. Germline V gene sequence: CDR1 SNHLY, CDR2 FYNNEI. CDR3 loop: CASSEARRGYGYTF. CDR3 nucleotides: TGTGCCAGCAGTGAAGCGCGAAGGGGCTATGGCTACACCTTC.

This clone was found once. V and J are TRBV18 and TRBJ2-7; D is uncertain. There are 15 residues in the CDR3. V was cut by 3 bases and J by 4 bases, with 16 bases left in between. CDR1 KGHSH and CDR2 LQKENI come from the germline V gene. CDR3 amino acids: CASSPRTSSRYEQYF. The CDR3 bases are TGTGCCAGCTCACCCCGAACCTCTTCGAGGTACGAGCAGTACTTC.

The genes are TRBV18 and TRBJ2-7; unclear D gene. This CDR3 contains 13 residues. Germline CDR1 reads KGHSH; CDR2 reads LQKENI. Trimming took off 6 bases at V and 2 bases at J, with 11 bases between the two ends. As DNA, the CDR3 is TGTGCCAGCTCCCCCGGGTCAGCCTACGAGCAGTACTTC. Its protein is CASSPGSAYEQYF. The entire variable domain, with the rest obtained from reference TRBV18 and TRBJ2-7, is as follows: NAGVMQNPRHLVRRRGQEARLRCSPMKGHSHVYWYRQLPEEGLKFMVYLQKENIIDESGMPKERFSAEFPKEGPSILRIQQVVRGDSAAYFCASSPGSAYEQYFGPGTRLTVT.

The rearrangement links TRBV6-5 to TRBJ1-2; D might be TRBD1 (5 bases). The V end lost 6 bases, the J end lost 4 bases, and 12 bases lay between the germline ends. The CDR3 is 13 residues long. CDR1 and CDR2 from the germline V gene are MNHEY and SVGAGI. The CDR3: CASSPRDIYGYTF. The CDR3 coding sequence is TGTGCCAGCAGCCCCAGGGATATCTATGGCTACACCTTC.

The V and J genes are TRBV9 and TRBJ2-2; 11 bases line up with TRBD2. The J segment lost 6 bases and the V segment lost 0 bases, leaving 1 base of the junction unmatched. This CDR3 is built from 15 residues. CDR1 and CDR2 (germline): SGDLS, YYNGEE. Written as DNA, the CDR3 is TGTGCCAGCAGCGTAGCACTAGCGGGAGCCGGGGAGCTGTTTTTT. Translation gives CASSVALAGAGELFF.

With respect to this clone: Within the sample, other DNA sequences also encode this same CDR3. This chain links TRBV9 with TRBJ2-1; D gene unclear. V lost 0 bases and J lost 4, with 5 bases in between. The CDR3 is 13 residues long. Germline assignment: CDR1 SGDLS and CDR2 YYNGEE. As DNA, the CDR3 is TGTGCCAGCAGCGTAGCCTCATACAATGAGCAGTTCTTC. Protein product: CASSVASYNEQFF. The variable domain in full, completed from reference TRBV9 and TRBJ2-1, reads DSGVTQTPKHLITATGQRVTLRCSPRSGDLSVYWYQQSLDQGLQFLIQYYNGEERAKGNILERFSAQQFPDLHSELNLSSLELGDSALYFCASSVASYNEQFFGPGTRLTVL.